The clone carrying this T cell receptor beta chain was found a few times. Its antigen is currently unknown. cDNA serving as the sequencing template came from extracted, reverse transcribed RNA. Assay: immunoSEQ multiplex PCR; the TCRdb copy retains only in-frame clones and omits some. The table shows approximately 280,000 clones, with 55% to 75% occurring only once. This sample was taken from a study of CD8+ T cells in alopecia areata. Study-level background: Tofacitinib administration persisted for 6 to 18 months, succeeded by 6 months off drug.

Overall study results and limits: Scalp clonality and expanded CD8+ clones among the top 100 fell significantly with tofacitinib. Persistence of many expanded lesional clones was seen in scalp and blood during tofacitinib.

CDR1 is SGHTA and CDR2 is FQGTGA in the germline V gene. V gave up 5 bases and J gave up 1 base, with 8 bases separating them. The CDR3 has 13 amino acids. Treatment reported: oral pan-JAK inhibitor, 5-10 mg twice daily. Peripheral blood and lesional scalp punch biopsies came from alopecia areata patients. Specimen: CD4+ T cells sorted from blood, collected at week 24, from a patient treated with tofacitinib. This chain links TRBV7-3 with TRBJ1-1; D is unclear. This TCR came from a human donor with alopecia areata. The CDR3: CASSPASNTEAFF. The CDR3 coding sequence is TGTGCCAGCAGCCCGGCCTCGAACACTGAAGCTTTCTTT.